The next 9 T cell receptor beta chains were all read from a single sample in a study of graft-versus-host responses after intestinal transplantation. Clones were read by immunoSEQ multiplex PCR, and TCRdb kept only the in-frame ones, dropping some. The data show approximately 70,000 clones, with over 75% seen just once and roughly 0.4% held by the top ten. Their recognized antigens are unknown. Sequenced here: unstimulated CD4+ T cells sorted from spleen or lymph node cells, sampled before transplant. The source is a human donor who was the organ donor for an intestinal transplant.

CDR3 sequence reads: CAHTPGTKLAGYTF. CDR3 in DNA: TGTGCTCACACCCCCGGGACTAAGCTAGCTGGCTACACCTTC. The chain recombines TRBV28 with TRBJ1-2; D perhaps matches TRBD1 (5 bases). CDR3 length equals 14 residues. Looked up from germline, CDR1 is MDHEN and CDR2 is SYDVKM.

The chain couples TRBV6-5 to TRBJ1-2, with D unclear. Trimming shortened V by 6 bases and J by 6 bases, and 20 bases separated the two germline ends. Germline CDR1 is MNHEY and CDR2 is SVGAGI. The length of the CDR3 is 15 residues. CDR3 sequence reads: CASRRAAGAVDGYTF. CDR3 bases: TGTGCCAGCAGACGCGCAGCGGGCGCTGTAGATGGCTACACCTTC.

This sequence joins TRBV5-5 and TRBJ2-2, with 12 bases aligning to TRBD2. Per germline, CDR1 SGHKS and CDR2 YYEKEE (reference sequence). The CDR3 contains 16 residues. The trim removed 0 bases at V and 10 bases at J, leaving 7 bases unmatched. The CDR3 DNA follows: TGTGCCAGCAGCTTGGTTTCTAGCGGGGGGGCAGAGGAGCTGTTTTTT. Its protein product is CASSLVSSGGAEELFF.

The table lists this clone with a count of one. The DNA for the CDR3 is TGTGCCAGCAGGGGACACAGGGACGGTCAGCCCCAGCATTTT. It is translated as CASRGHRDGQPQHF. V is TRBV28 and J is TRBJ1-5, with D maybe TRBD1 (6 bases). Trimming pared 6 bases from V and 6 bases from J, leaving 15 bases between. Per the germline V gene, CDR1 is MDHEN and CDR2 is SYDVKM. This CDR3 region has 14 residues.

The V call is TRBV18, the J call TRBJ2-7, with 8 bases identical to TRBD1. With V trimmed by 2 bases and J by 3 bases, 6 bases remained unmatched. The CDR3 has 15 amino acids. Germline V CDR1 and CDR2: KGHSH, LQKENI. The CDR3 nucleotides are TGTGCCAGCTCACCATCCAGGACAGGGAGCTACGAGCAGTACGTC. Translated: CASSPSRTGSYEQYV.

This chain links TRBV28 with TRBJ2-7, with 7 bases fitting TRBD1. The length of the CDR3 is 14 residues. J was trimmed by 2 bases and V by 5 bases; bases with no gene match: 6. Germline V gives CDR1 MDHEN, CDR2 SYDVKM. CDR3 loop: CASSERTGTYEQYV. The CDR3 bases are TGTGCCAGCAGTGAACGGACAGGTACCTACGAGCAGTACGTC.

The CDR3 nucleotides are TGCGCCAGCAGCTTGGGACAGGGAGCCCCGACTAACTATGGCTACACCTTC. It translates to CASSLGQGAPTNYGYTF. This chain joins TRBV5-1 and TRBJ1-2, with 7 bases lining up with TRBD1. The ends lost 0 bases at V and 0 bases at J; junction bases unmatched: 8. The CDR3 is made up of 17 amino acids. Germline CDR1 and CDR2: SGHRS and YFSETQ.

V usage is TRBV15 and J usage is TRBJ2-3, with 7 bases fitting TRBD2. The germline V gene encodes CDR1 LNHNV and CDR2 YYDKDF (reference sequence). This CDR3 comprises 20 residues. After removal of 1 base from V and 3 bases from J, the junction contained 19 bases not matched to a gene. The CDR3 protein is CATSRGVLSGVRRGTDTQYF. CDR3 coding DNA: TGTGCCACCAGCAGAGGAGTGCTCAGCGGGGTGAGGAGAGGGACAGATACGCAGTATTTT.

This sequence joins TRBV18 and TRBJ1-1, with D possibly matching TRBD1 (5 bases). This CDR3 contains 14 residues. Germline CDR1 KGHSH, CDR2 LQKENI. V shed 3 bases and J shed 10 bases, with 18 bases lying between them. Here the CDR3 DNA reads TGTGCCAGCTCACCTGGGACTCCGAGGGAAGTAGCTTTCTTT. Its protein is CASSPGTPREVAFF.